The rows below give T cell receptor beta chains drawn from one sample of a study of chemoradiotherapy in HPV16-positive cancers. Method: immunoSEQ multiplex PCR; TCRdb's copy keeps in-frame clones and lacks some. Of roughly 34,000 clones listed, approximately 86% are singletons. The input for sequencing was blood, taken from a patient who underwent chemoradiotherapy. These receptors were obtained from a human donor with HPV-associated anogenital cancer. Both conserved end residues are part of each CDR3. Each record gives: D gene, V gene, clone size, J gene, CDR3 DNA, CDR3 protein. The D gene is left open where the match is weak. For some rows the clone size is stated as once, few or many, or as a class when expanded; others skip it.

d_call: TRBD1
v_call: TRBV18
clone_size: -
j_call: TRBJ2-3
cdr3_nt: TGTGCCAGCTCACCGCGGGACAGGGGTATGACAGATACGCAGTATTTT
cdr3_aa: CASSPRDRGMTDTQYF

d_call: -
v_call: TRBV25-1
clone_size: -
j_call: TRBJ2-5
cdr3_nt: TGTGCCAGCAGTGAAAGGGACTCTAAAGAGACCCAGTACTTC
cdr3_aa: CASSERDSKETQYF

d_call: TRBD1
v_call: TRBV10-1
clone_size: -
j_call: TRBJ2-4
cdr3_nt: TGCCCCGGGACAGGGGGCTTGTCCAAAAACATTCAGTACTTC
cdr3_aa: CPGTGGLSKNIQYF

d_call: -
v_call: TRBV7-2
clone_size: -
j_call: TRBJ2-7
cdr3_nt: TGTGCCAGCAGCTTAGGGGATCTGGGACACGAGCAGTACTTC
cdr3_aa: CASSLGDLGHEQYF

d_call: TRBD2
v_call: TRBV10-1
clone_size: -
j_call: TRBJ2-5
cdr3_nt: TGCGCCAGCAGTGAGGTAGCGGGGGAAGGTGAGACCCAGTACTTC
cdr3_aa: CASSEVAGEGETQYF

d_call: TRBD2
v_call: TRBV7-6
clone_size: once
j_call: TRBJ2-1
cdr3_nt: TGTGCCAGCGGAACTAGCGGGGGCTTCATCAATGAGCAGTTCTTC
cdr3_aa: CASGTSGGFINEQFF

d_call: -
v_call: TRBV7-9
clone_size: -
j_call: TRBJ1-4
cdr3_nt: TGTGCCAGCAGCTTAGGTAGCAGCTACCCAGCTTATGAAAAACTGTTTTTT
cdr3_aa: CASSLGSSYPAYEKLFF

d_call: -
v_call: TRBV18
clone_size: -
j_call: TRBJ2-6
cdr3_nt: TGTGCCAGCTCACCAGGCTCCACTGGGGCCAACGTCCTGACTTTC
cdr3_aa: CASSPGSTGANVLTF

d_call: -
v_call: TRBV5-1
clone_size: -
j_call: TRBJ2-7
cdr3_nt: TGCGCCAGCAGCTTGACAGGGATCCTCTACGAGCAGTACTTC
cdr3_aa: CASSLTGILYEQYF

d_call: TRBD1
v_call: TRBV5-6
clone_size: -
j_call: TRBJ2-2
cdr3_nt: TGTGCCAGCTGCAATCCGGGACAGGGGGCCACCGGGGAGCTGTTTTTT
cdr3_aa: CASCNPGQGATGELFF

d_call: TRBD1
v_call: TRBV5-1
clone_size: -
j_call: TRBJ1-2
cdr3_nt: TGCGCCAGCAGCACAGGGGACGGCTACTATGGCTACACCTTC
cdr3_aa: CASSTGDGYYGYTF

d_call: -
v_call: TRBV19
clone_size: -
j_call: TRBJ1-1
cdr3_nt: TGTGCCAGTAGTATATCAGTGAACACTGAAGCTTTCTTT
cdr3_aa: CASSISVNTEAFF

d_call: -
v_call: TRBV19
clone_size: once
j_call: TRBJ1-2
cdr3_nt: TGTGCCAGTAGTGAAAAGGGGGTCTGGGATGGCTACACCTTC
cdr3_aa: CASSEKGVWDGYTF

d_call: -
v_call: TRBV5-1
clone_size: -
j_call: TRBJ1-4
cdr3_nt: TGCGCCAGCAGCTTGGCGGGGGGGGATGAAAAACTGTTTTTT
cdr3_aa: CASSLAGGDEKLFF

d_call: -
v_call: TRBV29-1
clone_size: once
j_call: TRBJ2-7
cdr3_nt: TGCAGCGTTGAAGATTGGGCATCTAAAGAGCAGTACTTC
cdr3_aa: CSVEDWASKEQYF

d_call: -
v_call: TRBV5-1
clone_size: -
j_call: TRBJ2-7
cdr3_nt: TGCGCCAGCAGCCCTGGACAGAGGATCTACGAGCAGTACTTC
cdr3_aa: CASSPGQRIYEQYF

d_call: -
v_call: TRBV6-4
clone_size: -
j_call: TRBJ1-5
cdr3_nt: TGTGCCAGCGGGTTGGGGAGCAATCAGCCCCAGCATTTT
cdr3_aa: CASGLGSNQPQHF

d_call: -
v_call: TRBV9
clone_size: -
j_call: TRBJ1-1
cdr3_nt: TGTGCCAGCAGCGTAGATGGGGGGTCAATGAACACTGAAGCTTTCTTT
cdr3_aa: CASSVDGGSMNTEAFF

d_call: TRBD2
v_call: TRBV10-2
clone_size: -
j_call: TRBJ2-5
cdr3_nt: TGCGCCAGCAGCTCCCCTAGCGGGGGGTTCTATTACGAGCAAGAGACCCAGTACTTC
cdr3_aa: CASSSPSGGFYYEQETQYF

d_call: -
v_call: TRBV11-2
clone_size: -
j_call: TRBJ2-7
cdr3_nt: TGTGCCAGCAACCAGAAGCCCTACGAGCAGTACTTC
cdr3_aa: CASNQKPYEQYF

d_call: -
v_call: TRBV19
clone_size: -
j_call: TRBJ1-2
cdr3_nt: TGTGCCAGTAGTATAGACCTCGGCAATAGAGGAATTTCTGGCTACACCTTC
cdr3_aa: CASSIDLGNRGISGYTF

d_call: TRBD1
v_call: TRBV5-6
clone_size: -
j_call: TRBJ1-2
cdr3_nt: TGTGCCAGCAGCACACCGGGACAGTCCTTCTATGGCTACACCTTC
cdr3_aa: CASSTPGQSFYGYTF

d_call: TRBD1
v_call: TRBV7-9
clone_size: -
j_call: TRBJ2-2
cdr3_nt: TGTGCCAGCAGCTTTTCGGGCAGGGGGCACGGGGAGCTGTTTTTT
cdr3_aa: CASSFSGRGHGELFF

d_call: -
v_call: TRBV19
clone_size: -
j_call: TRBJ2-2
cdr3_nt: TGTGCCAGTAGTATTTTGGGGGGCGCGAACACCGGGGAGCTGTTTTTT
cdr3_aa: CASSILGGANTGELFF

d_call: -
v_call: TRBV4-2
clone_size: -
j_call: TRBJ1-1
cdr3_nt: TGTGCCAGCAGCCAGGGGTCCCTGAACACTGAAGCTTTCTTT
cdr3_aa: CASSQGSLNTEAFF

d_call: -
v_call: TRBV6-1
clone_size: -
j_call: TRBJ1-6
cdr3_nt: TGTGCCACTGTCGTCCTCAATTCACCCCTCCACTTT
cdr3_aa: CATVVLNSPLHF

d_call: TRBD1
v_call: TRBV27
clone_size: -
j_call: TRBJ2-7
cdr3_nt: TGTGCCAGCAGTATACAGGGGGCGGACGCCTACGAGCAGTACTTC
cdr3_aa: CASSIQGADAYEQYF

d_call: -
v_call: TRBV25-1
clone_size: -
j_call: TRBJ1-2
cdr3_nt: TGTGCCAGCAGTGATAAGGGGCCAGGTTTAGGTGGCTACACCTTC
cdr3_aa: CASSDKGPGLGGYTF

d_call: -
v_call: TRBV4-3
clone_size: once
j_call: TRBJ2-2
cdr3_nt: TGCGCCAGCAGCCCCGCGGGCCACTACACCGGGGAGCTGTTTTTT
cdr3_aa: CASSPAGHYTGELFF

d_call: -
v_call: TRBV7-6
clone_size: -
j_call: TRBJ2-5
cdr3_nt: TGTGCCTCGGGTCAGATAGACGAGACCCAGTACTTC
cdr3_aa: CASGQIDETQYF

d_call: TRBD2
v_call: TRBV19
clone_size: -
j_call: TRBJ2-5
cdr3_nt: TGTGCCAGTAGGGCAGTTGAGCGGGGGTTAGAAGAGACCCAGTACTTC
cdr3_aa: CASRAVERGLEETQYF

d_call: TRBD1
v_call: TRBV2
clone_size: -
j_call: TRBJ2-7
cdr3_nt: TGTGCCAGCAGTGAGGCAGGGGGCTGGTCCTACGAGCAGTACTTC
cdr3_aa: CASSEAGGWSYEQYF

d_call: -
v_call: TRBV7-2
clone_size: -
j_call: TRBJ2-7
cdr3_nt: TGTGCCAGCAGCTTCCGTGGGAGCGAGCAGTACTTC
cdr3_aa: CASSFRGSEQYF

d_call: TRBD2
v_call: TRBV7-9
clone_size: -
j_call: TRBJ2-5
cdr3_nt: TGTGCCAGCAGCTCCGGACTAGCGGGGATGGGGGAGACCCAGTACTTC
cdr3_aa: CASSSGLAGMGETQYF

d_call: TRBD2
v_call: TRBV7-2
clone_size: -
j_call: TRBJ2-7
cdr3_nt: TGTGCCAGCAGCGTAGAGCGGGGGGGCGCCTACGAGCAGTACTTC
cdr3_aa: CASSVERGGAYEQYF

d_call: TRBD1
v_call: TRBV7-6
clone_size: -
j_call: TRBJ2-5
cdr3_nt: TGTGCCAGCAGTCGAACAGGGGGCCAAGAGACCCAGTACTTC
cdr3_aa: CASSRTGGQETQYF

d_call: TRBD2
v_call: TRBV6-4
clone_size: -
j_call: TRBJ2-3
cdr3_nt: TGTGCCAGCAGTGACTCGACTAGCGGGGGGTCGGATACGCAGTATTTT
cdr3_aa: CASSDSTSGGSDTQYF

d_call: -
v_call: TRBV10-1
clone_size: -
j_call: TRBJ2-5
cdr3_nt: TGCGCCAGCAGTGAAGGAAGACCGCTCGAGACCCAGTACTTC
cdr3_aa: CASSEGRPLETQYF

d_call: TRBD1
v_call: TRBV28
clone_size: -
j_call: TRBJ1-2
cdr3_nt: TGTGCCAGCAGTTTAGAGGGACAGTCGTATGGCTACACCTTC
cdr3_aa: CASSLEGQSYGYTF

d_call: -
v_call: TRBV11-2
clone_size: -
j_call: TRBJ2-7
cdr3_nt: TGTGCCAGCGCTAGGTCCTACGAGCAGTACTTC
cdr3_aa: CASARSYEQYF

d_call: -
v_call: TRBV18
clone_size: -
j_call: TRBJ2-2
cdr3_nt: TGTGCCAGCTCACCGGCCGGGACGAACACCGGGGAGCTGTTTTTT
cdr3_aa: CASSPAGTNTGELFF

d_call: -
v_call: TRBV6-5
clone_size: -
j_call: TRBJ2-1
cdr3_nt: TGTGCCAGCAGTTACTCGGGGACTGGATTTTACAATGAGCAGTTCTTC
cdr3_aa: CASSYSGTGFYNEQFF

d_call: TRBD1
v_call: TRBV6-4
clone_size: -
j_call: TRBJ1-6
cdr3_nt: TGTGCCAGCAGTGTGGGACAGGGAAATAATTCACCCCTCCACTTT
cdr3_aa: CASSVGQGNNSPLHF

d_call: TRBD1
v_call: TRBV4-1
clone_size: -
j_call: TRBJ2-7
cdr3_nt: TGCGCCAGCAGCCATGAACAGGGGGCTCTTTACGAGCAGTACTTC
cdr3_aa: CASSHEQGALYEQYF

d_call: TRBD1
v_call: TRBV5-5
clone_size: -
j_call: TRBJ2-1
cdr3_nt: TGTGCCAGCAGCCCGACAGGGCACAATGAGCAGTTCTTC
cdr3_aa: CASSPTGHNEQFF

d_call: -
v_call: TRBV5-6
clone_size: once
j_call: TRBJ2-2
cdr3_nt: TGTGCCAGCAGCTTGATTACAGGGACCGGGGAGCTGTTTTTT
cdr3_aa: CASSLITGTGELFF

d_call: -
v_call: TRBV7-6
clone_size: -
j_call: TRBJ2-3
cdr3_nt: TGTGCCAGCTCCCAGGGGCTTGATACGCAGTATTTT
cdr3_aa: CASSQGLDTQYF

d_call: TRBD1
v_call: TRBV10-3
clone_size: -
j_call: TRBJ1-1
cdr3_nt: TGTGCCATCAGTGTCGGCAGGGGGCACACTGAAGCTTTCTTT
cdr3_aa: CAISVGRGHTEAFF

d_call: TRBD2
v_call: TRBV5-5
clone_size: -
j_call: TRBJ2-5
cdr3_nt: TGTGCCAGCAGCTTGGGAGGACGGGGGGGTCAAGAGACCCAGTACTTC
cdr3_aa: CASSLGGRGGQETQYF

d_call: -
v_call: TRBV27
clone_size: -
j_call: TRBJ1-1
cdr3_nt: TGTGCCAGCACTACACGAGAGGGGATGAACACTGAAGCTTTCTTT
cdr3_aa: CASTTREGMNTEAFF

d_call: TRBD1
v_call: TRBV11-2
clone_size: -
j_call: TRBJ2-3
cdr3_nt: TGTGCCAGCAGCTTAGGGGGACAGGGTACAGATACGCAGTATTTT
cdr3_aa: CASSLGGQGTDTQYF

d_call: -
v_call: TRBV10-1
clone_size: -
j_call: TRBJ2-2
cdr3_nt: TGCGCCAGCAGTGAGTCAGGGGACACCGGGGAGCTGTTTTTT
cdr3_aa: CASSESGDTGELFF

d_call: -
v_call: TRBV6-1
clone_size: once
j_call: TRBJ1-5
cdr3_nt: TGTGCCAGCACCACGGATATTCAGCCCCAGCATTTT
cdr3_aa: CASTTDIQPQHF

d_call: TRBD1
v_call: TRBV5-5
clone_size: -
j_call: TRBJ1-2
cdr3_nt: TGTGCCAGCAGCTTGGAGGGACAGCGAACCGGATTCTATGGCTACACCTTC
cdr3_aa: CASSLEGQRTGFYGYTF

d_call: TRBD1
v_call: TRBV6-5
clone_size: -
j_call: TRBJ1-5
cdr3_nt: TGTGCCAGCAGGACAGGGACGGGGGAGCCCCAGCATTTT
cdr3_aa: CASRTGTGEPQHF

d_call: TRBD1
v_call: TRBV5-1
clone_size: -
j_call: TRBJ1-3
cdr3_nt: TGCGCCAGCAGCAGCGGACAGGGCAGCTCTGGAAACACCATATATTTT
cdr3_aa: CASSSGQGSSGNTIYF

d_call: -
v_call: TRBV11-2
clone_size: -
j_call: TRBJ2-2
cdr3_nt: TGTGCCAGCAGACCAACGGGGGGCAGTCCCGGGGAGCTGTTTTTT
cdr3_aa: CASRPTGGSPGELFF